This is a list of T cell receptor beta chains from one sample in a study of blood T cell repertoires in COVID-19. Measured with immunoSEQ multiplex PCR; TCRdb has only the in-frame clones, and not every one. Of under 350,000 clones in the sample, about four fifths were seen once. Sequenced material: peripheral blood. These receptors originate from a woman in her 50s who had recovered from COVID-19. Each CDR3 is given with its conserved first and last residue.

CDR3 length	V gene	J gene	CDR3 protein
15	TRBV7-9	TRBJ2-7	CASSPRRGGAYEQYF
15	TRBV15	TRBJ1-4	CATSRDRGTNEKLFF
14	TRBV11-2	TRBJ2-1	CASSLDFLSNEQFF
15	TRBV7-2	TRBJ1-6	CASSLLASVNSPLHF
15	TRBV10-3	TRBJ1-5	CAISRSQGFVQPQHF
13	TRBV29-1	TRBJ2-7	CSVGRTGGYEQYF
17	TRBV4-2	TRBJ2-1	CASSHPKGLAGGNEQFF
13	TRBV6-5	TRBJ2-6	CANRGHGANVLTF
14	TRBV4-3	TRBJ1-1	CASSQGVGSGEAFF
17	TRBV4-1	TRBJ1-2	CASSQDLSGGASRGYTF
15	TRBV6-5	TRBJ1-2	CASSSGDRGLVGYTF
17	TRBV5-1	TRBJ2-5	CASSYGTSGGYQETQYF
13	TRBV4-3	TRBJ2-2	CASSQDRGGELFF